This T cell receptor beta chain was recovered during a study of T cells in Graves' hyperthyroidism and ophthalmopathy. Study results and limitations: Also found in blood were most expanded thyroid clonotypes above 0.001. Ophthalmopathy got predicted by the model a median approximately 6 months before its onset.

Regions amplified from RNA transcripts were the TCR beta CDR3 regions. With the HTBI primer set, the TCR CDR3 went through a first round of RT-PCR. TCRdb re-called the multiplex PCR reads through MiXCR, storing one row per CDR3 protein. The table has about 420,000 distinct CDR3 sequences, 15% to 19% seen once. This clonotype has at least ten counts. What it binds is unknown. The ends were cut back, 7 bases at V and 3 bases at J, with 13 bases in the middle. The CDR3 runs 14 residues. Germline CDR1 and CDR2: MNHEY and SVGEGT. The receptor was isolated from a woman aged 18-29 years with Graves' hyperthyroidism. This chain connects TRBV6-2 or TRBV6-3 to TRBJ2-1; the D is unclear. The specimen was blood. CDR3 amino acids: CASTSWGFYNEQFF. The CDR3 nucleotides are TGTGCCAGCACCTCTTGGGGTTTCTACAATGAGCAGTTCTTC.